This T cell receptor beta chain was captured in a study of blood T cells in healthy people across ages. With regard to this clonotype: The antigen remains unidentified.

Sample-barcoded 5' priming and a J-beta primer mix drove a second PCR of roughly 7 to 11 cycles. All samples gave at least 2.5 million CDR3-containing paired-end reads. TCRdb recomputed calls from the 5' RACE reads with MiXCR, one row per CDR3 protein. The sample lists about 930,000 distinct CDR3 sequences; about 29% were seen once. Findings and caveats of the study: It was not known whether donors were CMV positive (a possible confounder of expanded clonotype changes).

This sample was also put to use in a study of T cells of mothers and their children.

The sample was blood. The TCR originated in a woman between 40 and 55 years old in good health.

In nucleotides, the CDR3 is TGTGCCAGCAGTTTTTGGAGGGTACAAGAGACCCAGTACTTC. Its protein is CASSFWRVQETQYF. The chain has TRBV27 and TRBJ2-5, with D maybe TRBD2 (6 bases). Trimming took off 3 bases at V and 2 bases at J, with 10 bases between the two ends. Germline V CDR1 and CDR2: MNHEY, SMNVEV (reference sequence). The CDR3 runs 14 residues.